This T cell receptor (beta chain) came from a study of Graves' ophthalmopathy and Graves' hyperthyroidism. The study, taken as a whole, reports: Ophthalmopathy progression cases were predicted by the model with roughly 68% sensitivity and almost 75% specificity.

Diagnosis relied on clinical symptoms, serum thyroxine, TRAb, thyroid ultrasound and orbital computed tomography. This clonotype was detected ten times or more. What it binds is unknown. RNA transcripts were the source from which TCR beta CDR3 regions were amplified. The workflow started with a first-round RT-PCR run with HTBI primers and then moved on to a second-round multiplex PCR. TCRdb passed the multiplex PCR reads through MiXCR, listing each CDR3 protein once. The sample lists over a million distinct CDR3 sequences, roughly two fifths occurring once. The CDR3 has 15 amino acids. V dropped 4 bases and J dropped 4 bases, with 14 bases sitting between them. Germline loops: CDR1 SGDLS, CDR2 YYNGEE.

The rearrangement uses TRBV9 and TRBJ2-2; the D gene is possibly TRBD1 (5 bases). The clonotype comes from an adult man with Graves' hyperthyroidism. Source material: peripheral blood or thyroid tissue (not recorded which). The CDR3 nucleotides are TGTGCCAGCAGCTCGAGACTTCAGGGCACCGGGGAGCTGTTTTTT. Amino acid sequence: CASSSRLQGTGELFF.